This entry features one T cell receptor beta chain sequence. The data belong to a study of blood T cell repertoires in COVID-19. Study-wide background: The origin of the acute and convalescent COVID-19 samples was the United States, Italy and Spain. The cDNA or gDNA used as material had been derived from T cells, B-cell-depleted T cells, or PBMCs.

In the authors' methods: Amplification of reference gene primers was used by the study to estimate nucleated cell counts. Here immunoSEQ multiplex PCR was the method, and the copy in TCRdb shows in-frame clones only, minus some. V, J and clone size are taken as reported in that table, and D and trimming were inferred from the DNA itself. The repertoire has 120,000 or so clones, 88% of them found once; the top ten carry approximately 1.1%. V was trimmed by 4 bases and J by 9 bases, leaving 15 bases between them. Germline assignment: CDR1 SQVTM and CDR2 ANQGSEA. The CDR3 totals 12 residues. V usage is TRBV29-1 and J usage is TRBJ1-1; D is uncertain. Sequenced sample: peripheral blood. The TCR sequence derives from a woman older than 75 with acute or convalescent COVID-19. This CDR3 is CSVGSTRAQAFF. The DNA of the CDR3 is TGCAGCGTTGGGTCCACGAGAGCCCAAGCTTTCTTT.